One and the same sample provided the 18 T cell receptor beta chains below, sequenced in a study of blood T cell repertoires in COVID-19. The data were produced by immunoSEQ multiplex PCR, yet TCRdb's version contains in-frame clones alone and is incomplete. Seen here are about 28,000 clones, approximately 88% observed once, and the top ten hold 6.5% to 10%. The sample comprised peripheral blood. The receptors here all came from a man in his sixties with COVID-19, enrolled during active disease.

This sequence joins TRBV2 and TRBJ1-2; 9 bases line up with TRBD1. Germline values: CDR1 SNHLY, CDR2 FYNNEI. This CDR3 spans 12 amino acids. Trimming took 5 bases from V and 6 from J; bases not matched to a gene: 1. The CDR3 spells CASSWTGDGYTF. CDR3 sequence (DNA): TGTGCCAGCAGTTGGACAGGGGATGGCTACACCTTC.

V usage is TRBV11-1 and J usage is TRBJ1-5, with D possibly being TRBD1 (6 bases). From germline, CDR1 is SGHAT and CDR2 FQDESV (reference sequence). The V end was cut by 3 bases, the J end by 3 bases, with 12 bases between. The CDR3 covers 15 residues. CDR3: CASSLTGAPNQPQHF. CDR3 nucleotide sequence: TGTGCCAGCAGCTTGACAGGAGCACCCAATCAGCCCCAGCATTTT.

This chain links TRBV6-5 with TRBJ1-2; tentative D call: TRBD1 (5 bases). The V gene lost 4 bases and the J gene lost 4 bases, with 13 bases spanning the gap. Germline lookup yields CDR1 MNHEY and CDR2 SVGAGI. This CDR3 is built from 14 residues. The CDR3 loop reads CASSLTEGGYGYTF. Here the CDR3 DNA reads TGTGCCAGCAGTTTGACAGAGGGAGGCTATGGCTACACCTTC.

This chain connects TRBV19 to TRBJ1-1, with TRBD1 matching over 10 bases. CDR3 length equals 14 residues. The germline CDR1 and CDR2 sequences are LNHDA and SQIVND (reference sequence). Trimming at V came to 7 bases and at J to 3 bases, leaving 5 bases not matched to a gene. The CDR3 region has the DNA TGTGCCAGTAAGTCCGACAGGGGGCACACTGAAGCTTTCTTT. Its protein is CASKSDRGHTEAFF.

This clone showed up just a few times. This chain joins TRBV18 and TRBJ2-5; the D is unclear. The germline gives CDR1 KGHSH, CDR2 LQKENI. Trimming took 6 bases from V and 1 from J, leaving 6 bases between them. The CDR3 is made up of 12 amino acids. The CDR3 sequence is CASSSFQETQYF. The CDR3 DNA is TGTGCCAGCTCTTCCTTCCAAGAGACCCAGTACTTC.

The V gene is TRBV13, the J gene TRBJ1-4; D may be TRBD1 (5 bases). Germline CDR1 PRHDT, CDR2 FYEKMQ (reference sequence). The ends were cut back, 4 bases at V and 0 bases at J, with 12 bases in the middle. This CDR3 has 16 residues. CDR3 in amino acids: CASSSNRGTTNEKLFF. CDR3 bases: TGTGCCAGCAGCTCAAACCGGGGGACAACTAATGAAAAACTGTTTTTT.

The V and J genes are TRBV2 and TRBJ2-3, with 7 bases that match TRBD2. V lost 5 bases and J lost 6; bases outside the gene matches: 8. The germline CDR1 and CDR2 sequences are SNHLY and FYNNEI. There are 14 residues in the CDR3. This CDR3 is CASSRAGEADTQYF. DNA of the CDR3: TGTGCCAGCAGTCGGGCGGGAGAAGCGGATACGCAGTATTTT. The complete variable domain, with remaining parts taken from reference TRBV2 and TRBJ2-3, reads EPEVTQTPSHQVTQMGQEVILRCVPISNHLYFYWYRQILGQKVEFLVSFYNNEISEKSEIFDDQFSVERPDGSNFTLKIRSTKLEDSAMYFCASSRAGEADTQYFGPGTRLTVL.

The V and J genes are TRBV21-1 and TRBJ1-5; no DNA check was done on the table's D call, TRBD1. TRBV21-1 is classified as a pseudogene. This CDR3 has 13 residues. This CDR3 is CASSQTGSQPQHF. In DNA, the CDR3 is TGTGCCAGCAGCCAGACAGGGTCCCAGCCCCAGCATTTT.

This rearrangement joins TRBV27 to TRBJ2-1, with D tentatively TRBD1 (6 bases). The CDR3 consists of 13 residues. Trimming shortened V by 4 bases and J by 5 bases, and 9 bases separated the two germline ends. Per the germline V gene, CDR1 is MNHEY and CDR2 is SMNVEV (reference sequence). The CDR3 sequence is CASSYGQNNEQFF. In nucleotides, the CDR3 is TGTGCCAGCAGTTACGGACAGAACAATGAGCAGTTCTTC.

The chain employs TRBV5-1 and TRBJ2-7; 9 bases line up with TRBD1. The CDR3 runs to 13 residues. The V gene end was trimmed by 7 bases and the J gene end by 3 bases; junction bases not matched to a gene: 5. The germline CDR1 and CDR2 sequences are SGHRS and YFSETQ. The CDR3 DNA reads TGCGCCAGCTCCCGGGACAGGGACTACGAGCAGTACTTC. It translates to CASSRDRDYEQYF.

The CDR3 bases are TGCGCCAGCAGCCAAGATGTAGGGGGCGAAGACGAGCAGTACTTC. Residues: CASSQDVGGEDEQYF. This rearrangement joins TRBV4-1 to TRBJ2-7, with 7 bases fitting TRBD1. In germline, CDR1 is MGHRA, CDR2 YSYEKL. V trimming: 0 bases; J trimming: 5 bases; junction bases outside the gene matches: 7. The length of the CDR3 is 15 residues.

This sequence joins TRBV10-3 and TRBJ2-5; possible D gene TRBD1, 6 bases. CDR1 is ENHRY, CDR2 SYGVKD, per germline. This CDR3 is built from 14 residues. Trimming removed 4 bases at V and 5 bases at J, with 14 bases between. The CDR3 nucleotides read TGTGCCATCAGTGGAAGGGGGAGCCAGGAGACCCAGTACTTC. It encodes CAISGRGSQETQYF.

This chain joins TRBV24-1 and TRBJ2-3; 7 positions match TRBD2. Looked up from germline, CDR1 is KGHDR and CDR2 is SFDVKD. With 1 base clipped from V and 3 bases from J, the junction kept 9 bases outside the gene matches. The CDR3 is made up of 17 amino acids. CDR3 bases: TGTGCCACCAGTGATTTCGAGGGAGGGAGAGGGACAGATACGCAGTATTTT. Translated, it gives CATSDFEGGRGTDTQYF.

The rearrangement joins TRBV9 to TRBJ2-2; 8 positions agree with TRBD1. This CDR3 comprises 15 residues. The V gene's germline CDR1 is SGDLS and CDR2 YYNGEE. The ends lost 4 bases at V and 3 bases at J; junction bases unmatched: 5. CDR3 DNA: TGTGCCAGCAGCTCGCAGGGGGCCGACACCGGGGAGCTGTTTTTT. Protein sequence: CASSSQGADTGELFF.

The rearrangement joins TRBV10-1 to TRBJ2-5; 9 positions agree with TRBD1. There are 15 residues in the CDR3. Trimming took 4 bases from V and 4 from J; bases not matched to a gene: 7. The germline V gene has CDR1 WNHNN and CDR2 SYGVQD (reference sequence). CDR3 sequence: CASSVGQGRRETQYF. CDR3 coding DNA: TGCGCCAGCAGTGTCGGACAGGGGAGGCGAGAGACCCAGTACTTC.

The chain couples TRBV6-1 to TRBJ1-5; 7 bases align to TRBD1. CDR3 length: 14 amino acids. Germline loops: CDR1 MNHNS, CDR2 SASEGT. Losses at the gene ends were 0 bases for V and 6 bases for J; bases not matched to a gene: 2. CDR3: CASSEAGGGQPQHF. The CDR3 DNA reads TGTGCCAGCAGTGAAGCAGGGGGCGGTCAGCCCCAGCATTTT.

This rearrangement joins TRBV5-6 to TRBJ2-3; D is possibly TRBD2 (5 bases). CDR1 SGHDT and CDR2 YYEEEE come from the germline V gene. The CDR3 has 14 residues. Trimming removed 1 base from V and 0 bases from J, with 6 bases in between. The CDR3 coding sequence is TGTGCCAGCAGCTTGCCGGGAAGCACAGATACGCAGTATTTT. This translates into CASSLPGSTDTQYF.

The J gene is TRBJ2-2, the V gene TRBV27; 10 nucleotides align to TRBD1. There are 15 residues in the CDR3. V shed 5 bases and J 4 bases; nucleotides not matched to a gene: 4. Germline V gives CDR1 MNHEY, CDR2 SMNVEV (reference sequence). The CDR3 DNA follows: TGTGCCAGCAGTCAACGGACAGGGGGCACCGGGGAGCTGTTTTTT. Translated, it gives CASSQRTGGTGELFF.